These 11 T cell receptor beta chains were sequenced from one sample in a study of shared clonotypes between healthy human individuals. Generated by immunoSEQ multiplex PCR, the TCRdb table keeps only in-frame clones and is missing some. Among roughly 2,500,000 clones listed, under 95% were seen once. The source material was naive CD4+ T cells from PBMCs. Subset of the sample: CD45RA+ positively selected. These receptors came from a man younger than 35 in good health. Some clones in this sample may be carry-over from other donors' samples.

The V and J genes are TRBV10-3 and TRBJ2-3; TRBD1 agrees at 7 bases. Germline assignment: CDR1 ENHRY and CDR2 SYGVKD. The CDR3 length is 14 residues. Losses at the gene ends were 2 bases for V and 2 bases for J; bases not matched to a gene: 1. CDR3 in DNA: TGTGCCATCAGTGAGGACAGGGACACAGATACGCAGTATTTT. Its protein is CAISEDRDTDTQYF.

The chain couples TRBV19 to TRBJ2-7, with TRBD2 identical over 7 bases. The CDR3 is made up of 12 amino acids. Germline trimming cut 6 bases from V and 4 bases from J; bases unmatched to any gene: 3. Germline V gives CDR1 LNHDA, CDR2 SQIVND (reference sequence). The CDR3 loop is CASSREGYEQYF. CDR3 nucleotide sequence: TGTGCCAGTAGCAGGGAGGGGTACGAGCAGTACTTC.

The gene calls are TRBV18 and TRBJ2-7, with unresolved D. CDR3 length: 13 amino acids. Germline V gene data show CDR1 as KGHSH and CDR2 as LQKENI. Trimming took off 6 bases at V and 4 bases at J, with 13 bases between the two ends. The CDR3 sequence is CASSLGPDYEQYF. In nucleotides, the CDR3 is TGTGCCAGCTCCCTCGGGCCAGATTACGAGCAGTACTTC. Combining the CDR3 with reference TRBV18 and TRBJ2-7 gives the whole variable domain NAGVMQNPRHLVRRRGQEARLRCSPMKGHSHVYWYRQLPEEGLKFMVYLQKENIIDESGMPKERFSAEFPKEGPSILRIQQVVRGDSAAYFCASSLGPDYEQYFGPGTRLTVT.

J is TRBJ1-1 and V is TRBV19; D is uncertain. Trimming pared 4 bases from V and 1 base from J, leaving 13 bases between. The CDR3 covers 15 residues. Germline V lookup: CDR1 LNHDA, CDR2 SQIVND (reference sequence). The CDR3 nucleotides read TGTGCCAGTAGTAACGACACTCGCGGGAACACTGAAGCTTTCTTT. Residues: CASSNDTRGNTEAFF.

This clone was detected once. The chain uses TRBV5-4 and TRBJ2-5; D is perhaps TRBD2 (5 bases). The CDR3 has 13 amino acids. Deletions cut 3 bases from V and 1 base from J, with 7 bases between. From germline, CDR1 is SGHNT and CDR2 YYREEE (reference sequence). Here the CDR3 DNA reads TGTGCCAGCAGCTGGAGCGGCCAAGAGACCCAGTACTTC. Encoded protein: CASSWSGQETQYF. Drawing the rest from reference TRBV5-4 and TRBJ2-5, the complete variable domain is ETGVTQSPTHLIKTRGQQVTLRCSSQSGHNTVSWYQQALGQGPQFIFQYYREEENGRGNFPPRFSGLQFPNYSSELNVNALELDDSALYLCASSWSGQETQYFGPGTRLLVL.

The rearrangement uses TRBV6-6 and TRBJ1-2; no reliable D call. The CDR3 contains 16 residues. Trimming pared 1 base from V and 6 bases from J, leaving 18 bases between. CDR1 and CDR2 from the germline V gene are MNHNY and SVGAGI (reference sequence). CDR3 sequence: CASSYYTTRSGHGYTF. The CDR3 nucleotides read TGTGCCAGCAGTTACTATACGACACGCTCCGGGCATGGCTACACCTTC.

The genes are TRBV2 and TRBJ1-3, with D unresolved. The CDR3 loop spans 15 amino acids. Trimming stripped 4 bases from V and 0 bases from J, with 10 bases between. CDR1 is SNHLY and CDR2 is FYNNEI in the germline V gene. CDR3 bases: TGTGCCAGCAGTGTTTACCAGAGCTCTGGAAACACCATATATTTT. This sequence encodes CASSVYQSSGNTIYF.

The chain combines TRBV6-1 with TRBJ1-4, with no clear D. The germline CDR1 and CDR2 sequences are MNHNS and SASEGT. Trimming took 7 bases from V and 7 from J, leaving 16 bases between them. The CDR3 sequence is 14 residues long. The DNA for the CDR3 is TGTGCCAGCACCCCGATGCAGGTTGTTGAAAAACTGTTTTTT. Translated: CASTPMQVVEKLFF.

The chain carries TRBV5-1 and TRBJ1-3, with D possibly being TRBD1 (5 bases). The V and J ends lost 4 bases and 0 bases respectively, with 14 bases between them. Germline CDR1 SGHRS, CDR2 YFSETQ. The CDR3 runs to 16 residues. CDR3 in DNA: TGCGCCAGCAGCAGGGGACCGGGAGGCTCTGGAAACACCATATATTTT. Its translation is CASSRGPGGSGNTIYF.

This clone occurred once. This sequence joins TRBV6-1 and TRBJ1-3; D remains ambiguous. V was cut by 7 bases and J by 0 bases, with 13 bases left in between. The germline V gene has CDR1 MNHNS and CDR2 SASEGT. CDR3 size: 15 residues. DNA for the CDR3: TGTGCCAGCACCCGTACGGGAGACTCTGGAAACACCATATATTTT. Its protein is CASTRTGDSGNTIYF.

V usage is TRBV28 and J usage is TRBJ2-3; maybe TRBD2 (6 bases). Germline CDR1 reads MDHEN; CDR2 reads SYDVKM. The CDR3 has 15 residues. V lost 5 bases to trimming and J lost 3 bases, with 15 bases between them. The CDR3 is CASSRPGALTDTQYF. CDR3 nucleotide sequence: TGTGCCAGCAGTCGACCGGGAGCACTTACAGATACGCAGTATTTT.